This TCR beta chain came from a study of identical twins. Study findings and constraints: The abundant beta clonotypes from cord blood had fewer insertions, and memory repertoires had none of this. With monozygotic twins, out-of-frame TCR alpha sharing exceeded what models estimated.

The ends were cut back, 6 bases at V and 6 bases at J, with 17 bases in the middle. The CDR3 spans 14 residues. In germline, CDR1 is ENHRY, CDR2 SYGVKD. In the case of this clonotype: No antigen is known for it.

Through template switching, a universal primer site was introduced, and the cDNA contained unique molecular identifiers. Each CDR3 protein is one row after TCRdb ran MiXCR on the 5' RACE reads. Among about 520,000 distinct CDR3 sequences listed, roughly 21% were seen once. Separately, the same data were catalogued under a study of T cells expressing NK-cell markers.

The chain has TRBV10-3 and TRBJ1-1; TRBD1 might be the D (6 bases). This receptor was identified in a woman between 18 and 29 years old in good health. The specimen sequenced was CD4+ T cells sorted from blood. The CDR3, as DNA: TGTGCCATCAGAAAGATCGCAGGGGTCGCTGAAGCTTTCTTT. This gives the protein CAIRKIAGVAEAFF.